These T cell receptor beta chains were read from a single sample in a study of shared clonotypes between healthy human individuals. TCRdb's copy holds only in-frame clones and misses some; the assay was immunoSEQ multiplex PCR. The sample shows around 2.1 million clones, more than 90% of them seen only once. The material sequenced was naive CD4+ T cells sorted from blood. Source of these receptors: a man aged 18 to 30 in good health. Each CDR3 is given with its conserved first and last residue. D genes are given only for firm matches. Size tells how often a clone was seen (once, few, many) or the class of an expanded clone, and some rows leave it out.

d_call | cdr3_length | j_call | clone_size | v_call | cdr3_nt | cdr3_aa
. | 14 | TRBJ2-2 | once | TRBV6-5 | TGTGCCAGCAGTTACTTCCGAGGAACCGGGGAGCTGTTTTTT | CASSYFRGTGELFF
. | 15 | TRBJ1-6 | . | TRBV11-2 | TGTGCCAGCAGCGACTGGGGGCGCGGAAATTCACCCCTCCACTTT | CASSDWGRGNSPLHF
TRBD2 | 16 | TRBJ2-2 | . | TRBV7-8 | TGTGCCAGCAGCTTATTAGCGGGAGTTCGGACCGGGGAGCTGTTTTTT | CASSLLAGVRTGELFF
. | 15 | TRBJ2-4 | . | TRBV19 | TGTGCCAGTAGTAGTCGGGAGCTAGCCAAAAACATTCAGTACTTC | CASSSRELAKNIQYF
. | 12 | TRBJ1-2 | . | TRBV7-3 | TGTGCCAGCAGCTTAAGTAACTATGGCTACACCTTC | CASSLSNYGYTF
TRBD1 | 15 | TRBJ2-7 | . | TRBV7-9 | TGTGCCAGCAGCCGACAGGGGCCAGACTCCTACGAGCAGTACTTC | CASSRQGPDSYEQYF
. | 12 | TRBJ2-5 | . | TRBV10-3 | TGTGCCATCAGTGGACGGCAAGAGACCCAGTACTTC | CAISGRQETQYF
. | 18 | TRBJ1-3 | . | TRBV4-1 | TGCGCCAGCAGCCAAGATCTTAGGTCCTTCCACTCTGGAAACACCATATATTTT | CASSQDLRSFHSGNTIYF
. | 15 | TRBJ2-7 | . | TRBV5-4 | TGTGCCAGCAGCTTTACTGGGGCTGGCTCCTACGAGCAGTACTTC | CASSFTGAGSYEQYF
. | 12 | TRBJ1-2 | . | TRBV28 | TGTGCCAGCGACGGACGAAACTATGGCTACACCTTC | CASDGRNYGYTF
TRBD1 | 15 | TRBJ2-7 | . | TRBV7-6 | TGTGCCAGCAGCATGACCCGGGACAGGATCTACGAGCAGTACTTC | CASSMTRDRIYEQYF
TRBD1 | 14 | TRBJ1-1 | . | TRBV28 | TGTGCCAGCAGTTCAGGGGGATCGAACACTGAAGCTTTCTTT | CASSSGGSNTEAFF
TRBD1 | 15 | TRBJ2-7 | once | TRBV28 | TGTGCCAGCAGTTCGACAGGGAAGTTAGCCTACGAGCAGTACTTC | CASSSTGKLAYEQYF
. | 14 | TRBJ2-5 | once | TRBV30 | TGTGCCTGGACCGTCCCGGGCCTCCAAGAGACCCAGTACTTC | CAWTVPGLQETQYF
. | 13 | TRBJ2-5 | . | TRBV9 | TGTGCCAGCAGCGTAGAACCCCGAGAGACCCAGTACTTC | CASSVEPRETQYF
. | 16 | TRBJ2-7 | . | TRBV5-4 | TGTGCCAGCAGCTTGGTCGGGGAGAGAGCTGCCTACGAGCAGTACTTC | CASSLVGERAAYEQYF
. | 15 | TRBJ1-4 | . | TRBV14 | TGTGCCAGCAGCCAAGACCTTCGGGCGAATGAAAAACTGTTTTTT | CASSQDLRANEKLFF
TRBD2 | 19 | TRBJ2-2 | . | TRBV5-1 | TGCGCCAGCAGCCGATCGCCGTCTGGACTAGCGGTGAACACCGGGGAGCTGTTTTTT | CASSRSPSGLAVNTGELFF
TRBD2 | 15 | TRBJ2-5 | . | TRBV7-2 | TGTGCCAGCAGCCCGGGACTAGCGGGGAGGGAGACCCAGTACTTC | CASSPGLAGRETQYF
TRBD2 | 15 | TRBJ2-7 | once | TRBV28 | TGTGCCAGCCTTGGGGGGGGATCAGGCTCCTACGAGCAGTACTTC | CASLGGGSGSYEQYF
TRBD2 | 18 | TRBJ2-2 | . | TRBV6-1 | TGTGCCAGCAGTGGACTAGCGGGGGGCACTCCGGGCACCGGGGAGCTGTTTTTT | CASSGLAGGTPGTGELFF
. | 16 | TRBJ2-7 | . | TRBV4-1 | TGCGCCAGCAGCAAAGGGCACCAAGGGCCACTCTACGAGCAGTACTTC | CASSKGHQGPLYEQYF